The sequence of this T cell receptor beta chain was determined in a study of response to subunit inactivated influenza vaccine. CDR3 length: 13 amino acids. CDR1 and CDR2 (germline): MNHEY, SMNVEV (reference sequence). V lost 3 bases and J lost 3, with 9 bases in between. Study findings and constraints: After each seasonal influenza vaccination, few new T cells are recruited, the authors suggested.

Notes on this clonotype: Its antigen is unknown.

TCRdb re-called the RT-PCR reads through MiXCR, storing one row per CDR3 protein. The repertoire holds 750,000 to 850,000 distinct CDR3 sequences, with 15% to 20% as singletons. The receptor comes from a man over 45 who received an inactivated influenza vaccine. The chain joins TRBV27 to TRBJ2-7, with D tentatively TRBD1 (6 bases). The starting material was PBMCs from blood, obtained about 5 days after vaccination. CDR3 region: CASSLGHYYEQYF. The CDR3 DNA follows: TGTGCCAGCAGTTTGGGACACTACTACGAGCAGTACTTC.